This is a list of T cell receptor beta chains from one sample in a study of CD8 T cells in Susac syndrome. TCRdb called the immunoSEQ multiplex PCR reads again in MiXCR, with one record for every CDR3 protein. The table has 150,000 to 200,000 distinct CDR3 sequences, around 95% seen once; the top ten hold 0.13%. The sequenced sample consisted of CD4+ T cells from PBMCs. The receptors were gathered from a human donor in good health. Each CDR3 is given with its conserved first and last residue. D genes are given only for firm matches. The listing skips clone size in some rows; elsewhere it reads once, few, many or a size class.

D gene,V gene,J gene,clone size,CDR3 protein,CDR3 DNA
TRBD1,TRBV6-5,TRBJ1-6,NA,CAIFYRGKGSPLHF,TGTGCCATCTTCTACAGGGGGAAAGGGTCACCCCTCCACTTT
NA,TRBV9,TRBJ2-1,NA,CASSVGGVDEQFF,TGTGCCAGCAGCGTAGGAGGGGTGGATGAGCAGTTCTTC
NA,TRBV5-1,TRBJ1-2,NA,CASSRERRGYTF,TGCGCCAGCAGTCGCGAGAGGCGAGGCTACACCTTC
NA,TRBV7-3,TRBJ2-1,NA,CASSPTATYNEQFF,TGTGCCAGCAGCCCCACGGCCACCTACAATGAGCAGTTCTTC
NA,TRBV20-1,TRBJ1-2,NA,CSARAAGVGSYGYTF,TGCAGTGCTAGAGCAGCGGGGGTAGGGAGTTATGGCTACACCTTC
TRBD1,TRBV3-1,TRBJ2-7,NA,CASSPPGTGYEQYF,TGTGCCAGCAGCCCCCCCGGGACAGGCTACGAGCAGTACTTC
TRBD1,TRBV6-6,TRBJ1-1,once,CASRHDRGPPWTEAFF,TGTGCCAGCAGGCACGACAGGGGGCCCCCGTGGACTGAAGCTTTCTTT
NA,TRBV12-5,TRBJ1-4,NA,CASGLGLGPVEKLFF,TGTGCTAGTGGTTTGGGACTTGGGCCCGTTGAAAAACTGTTTTTT
NA,TRBV29-1,TRBJ1-2,NA,CSVESRREDGYTF,TGCAGCGTTGAATCCCGGAGAGAGGATGGCTACACCTTC
TRBD2,TRBV3-1,TRBJ2-1,NA,CASSSTSGGGYEQFF,TGTGCCAGCAGCTCGACTAGCGGGGGTGGATATGAGCAGTTCTTC
TRBD1,TRBV6-6,TRBJ1-2,NA,CASSYSGQGSSYGYTF,TGTGCCAGCAGTTACTCGGGACAGGGCAGTAGCTATGGCTACACCTTC